Below are 28 T cell receptor beta chains sequenced from a single sample in a study of T cell responses to AZD1222 COVID-19 vaccine. Profiled with immunoSEQ multiplex PCR; TCRdb holds only in-frame clones, not every one. Of about 120,000 clones in the sample, 75% to 85% are singletons; the top ten hold roughly a quarter. The specimen was peripheral blood, collected 28 days after the second AZD1222 dose. These receptors were obtained from an adult who received the AZD1222 COVID-19 vaccine.

The genes are TRBV5-8 and TRBJ1-5; D ambiguous. The germline CDR1 and CDR2 sequences are SGHTS and YDEGEE. CDR3 length: 13 amino acids. V gave up 4 bases and J gave up 7 bases, with 12 bases separating them. DNA of the CDR3: TGTGCCAGCAGCCTGCGGTTCGGGCAGCCCCAGCATTTT. Its protein product is CASSLRFGQPQHF.

V gene TRBV2 combines with J gene TRBJ1-5; TRBD1 is a possible D gene (5 bases). V was shortened by 7 bases and J by 1 base, with 8 bases between the two germline ends. The CDR3 runs 13 residues. Germline loops: CDR1 SNHLY, CDR2 FYNNEI. Written as DNA, the CDR3 is TGTGCCAGCAATCCAGGGAGCAATCAGCCCCAGCATTTT. Its translation: CASNPGSNQPQHF.

The rearrangement uses TRBV6-5 and TRBJ1-2; D ambiguous. CDR3 length: 12 residues. Germline V CDR1 and CDR2: MNHEY, SVGAGI. V lost 5 bases to trimming and J lost 4 bases, with 8 bases between them. The CDR3 region has the DNA TGTGCCAGCAGTCCCGGGCCCTATGGCTACACCTTC. It is translated as CASSPGPYGYTF.

The sample holds one count of this clone. The chain recombines TRBV24-1 with TRBJ1-3; D is ambiguous. This CDR3 is 13 amino acids long. From germline, CDR1 is KGHDR and CDR2 SFDVKD. Trimming removed 9 bases at V and 4 bases at J, with 12 bases between. CDR3 region: CATVDQTGNTIYF. The CDR3 coding sequence is TGTGCCACCGTGGACCAGACGGGAAACACCATATATTTT.

The rearrangement links TRBV11-2 to TRBJ2-7; D may be TRBD2 (5 bases). The germline CDR1 and CDR2 sequences are SGHAT and FQNNGV. V was pared by 4 bases and J by 2 bases, with 9 bases between. The CDR3 length is 13 residues. CDR3 sequence (DNA): TGTGCCAGCAGCTCTGTCGGGACCTACGAGCAGTACTTC. Translating gives CASSSVGTYEQYF.

This chain uses TRBV9 with TRBJ2-6; 10 bases agree with TRBD1. This CDR3 contains 17 residues. Germline assignment: CDR1 SGDLS and CDR2 YYNGEE. Trimming cost V 4 bases and J 4 bases; bases outside gene matches: 8. The DNA for the CDR3 is TGTGCCAGCAGCCTGACAGGGGGCGGTCTGGGGGCCAACGTCCTGACTTTC. Encoded protein: CASSLTGGGLGANVLTF.

The chain uses TRBV18 and TRBJ2-2, with 8 nucleotides matching TRBD2. Germline V gene lookup returns CDR1 KGHSH and CDR2 LQKENI. After removal of 9 bases from V and 0 bases from J, the junction contained 9 bases not matched to a gene. The CDR3 has 16 amino acids. CDR3 sequence reads: CASQHRGGANTGELFF. DNA for the CDR3: TGTGCCAGTCAACATCGGGGGGGCGCGAACACCGGGGAGCTGTTTTTT.

This chain joins TRBV4-3 and TRBJ1-2, with D unresolved. The CDR3 contains 15 residues. Germline V gives CDR1 LGHNA, CDR2 YSLEER. Trimming took 0 bases from V and 0 from J, leaving 8 bases between them. The CDR3 DNA reads as TGCGCCAGCAGCCAAGATGCTGGGGCTAACTATGGCTACACCTTC. This encodes CASSQDAGANYGYTF.

The chain recombines TRBV30 with TRBJ2-2, with D perhaps TRBD1 or TRBD2 (5 bases each). The V end was cut by 1 base, the J end by 5 bases, with 11 bases between. CDR3 length: 14 residues. CDR1 and CDR2 (germline): GTSNPN, SVGIG (reference sequence). As DNA, the CDR3 is TGTGCCTGGAGTGGGGGGTGGAAAACCGGGGAGCTGTTTTTT. This translates into CAWSGGWKTGELFF.

The chain has TRBV15 and TRBJ1-1; 8 positions match TRBD1. After removal of 0 bases from V and 10 bases from J, the junction contained 4 bases not matched to a gene. There are 13 residues in the CDR3. Germline CDR1 LNHNV, CDR2 YYDKDF (reference sequence). The CDR3 coding sequence is TGTGCCACCAGCAGAGACCGCAGGGGGCGAGCTTTCTTT. As protein: CATSRDRRGRAFF.

The gene calls are TRBV28 and TRBJ1-2; D may be TRBD1 (5 bases). The CDR3 contains 18 residues. V lost 7 bases and J 3 bases, leaving 27 bases between the germline ends. In germline, CDR1 is MDHEN, CDR2 SYDVKM. CDR3 residues: CASNDGESRGDPYYGYTF. CDR3 DNA: TGTGCCAGCAATGATGGGGAGAGTCGGGGGGACCCCTACTATGGCTACACCTTC.

This chain uses TRBV15 with TRBJ1-3; D unclear. This CDR3 spans 16 amino acids. The germline CDR1 and CDR2 sequences are LNHNV and YYDKDF (reference sequence). Trimming stripped 2 bases from V and 4 bases from J, with 15 bases between. The CDR3 here is CATSRRQTAAGNTIYF. The CDR3 nucleotides read TGTGCCACCAGCAGACGCCAGACGGCGGCGGGAAACACCATATATTTT.

The chain links TRBV27 to TRBJ1-1; D not certain. V dropped 3 bases and J dropped 1 base, with 6 bases sitting between them. Germline loops: CDR1 MNHEY, CDR2 SMNVEV (reference sequence). This CDR3 has 13 residues. The CDR3 coding sequence is TGTGCCAGCAGTTTGATCCAGAACACTGAAGCTTTCTTT. Its translation: CASSLIQNTEAFF.

This chain uses TRBV10-3 with TRBJ1-2, with 7 bases fitting TRBD1. CDR1 and CDR2 (germline): ENHRY, SYGVKD. J lost 5 bases, V lost 10 bases, and 7 bases had no gene match. CDR3 length equals 12 residues. The CDR3 DNA reads as TGTGCCACCTCGACAGGGACATATGGCTACACCTTC. Protein product: CATSTGTYGYTF.

The rearrangement uses TRBV7-2 and TRBJ1-1; possibly TRBD1 for D (5 bases). V was pared by 3 bases and J by 4 bases, with 18 bases between. The CDR3 has 16 amino acids. CDR1 is SGHTA, CDR2 FQGNSA, per germline. The CDR3, as DNA: TGTGCCAGCAGCTTCCTTTTCGGGCAGGGTATCACTGAAGCTTTCTTT. Its protein is CASSFLFGQGITEAFF.

This clone was recorded a few times. V usage is TRBV7-2 and J usage is TRBJ1-5, with D maybe TRBD1 (5 bases). Germline CDR1 is SGHTA and CDR2 is FQGNSA. Trimming took off 6 bases at V and 3 bases at J, with 12 bases between the two ends. The length of the CDR3 is 14 residues. The CDR3 is CASRGGGVNQPQHF. In nucleotides, the CDR3 is TGTGCCAGCAGAGGCGGGGGGGTCAATCAGCCCCAGCATTTT.

CDR3 sequence reads: CASSLGGAGGDTQYF. The DNA for the CDR3 is TGTGCCAGCAGCCTTGGTGGGGCAGGGGGCGATACGCAGTATTTT. The genes are TRBV9 and TRBJ2-3, with 8 bases that match TRBD1. The germline V gene has CDR1 SGDLS and CDR2 YYNGEE. CDR3 length: 15 amino acids. Unmatched junction bases numbered 10, after V lost 4 bases and J lost 6 bases.

V and J are TRBV7-3 and TRBJ1-1, with D hard to call. The CDR3 is 14 residues long. CDR1 and CDR2 (germline): SGHTA, FQGTGA. The ends were cut back, 2 bases at V and 5 bases at J, with 12 bases in the middle. DNA of the CDR3: TGTGCCAGCAGCTTAGGGATCCTGGGAACTGAAGCTTTCTTT. It specifies CASSLGILGTEAFF.

The CDR3 DNA is TGTGCCAGCAGCGTAGGACTAGCCTACGAGCAGTACTTC. This translates into CASSVGLAYEQYF. This chain uses TRBV9 with TRBJ2-7; D is perhaps TRBD2 (6 bases). The CDR3 totals 13 residues. V was cut by 0 bases and J by 2 bases, with 6 bases left in between. Germline values: CDR1 SGDLS, CDR2 YYNGEE.

This clone has only one observation. The J gene is TRBJ2-3, the V gene TRBV6-5; D is ambiguous. The germline CDR1 and CDR2 sequences are MNHEY and SVGAGI. The CDR3 length is 11 residues. V was pared by 10 bases and J by 7 bases, with 12 bases between. This CDR3 reads CATSREYTQYF. The CDR3 region has the DNA TGTGCCACCTCACGCGAGTATACGCAGTATTTT.

This chain joins TRBV28 and TRBJ1-3; D call uncertain. Looked up from germline, CDR1 is MDHEN and CDR2 is SYDVKM. With 3 bases removed from V and 4 bases from J, the gap between germline ends came to 10 bases. This CDR3 comprises 14 residues. This CDR3 reads CASSFQGSGNTIYF. For the CDR3, the DNA is TGTGCCAGCAGTTTCCAAGGGTCCGGAAACACCATATATTTT. The variable domain in full, with the rest retrieved from reference TRBV28 and TRBJ1-3, is DVKVTQSSRYLVKRTGEKVFLECVQDMDHENMFWYRQDPGLGLRLIYFSYDVKMKEKGDIPEGYSVSREKKERFSLILESASTNQTSMYLCASSFQGSGNTIYFGEGSWLTVV.

DNA of the CDR3: TGCGCCAGCAGCCAAATGGCGGGGGGGGGATTAGGTGAGCAGTTCTTC. It translates to CASSQMAGGGLGEQFF. This chain connects TRBV4-3 to TRBJ2-1; TRBD2 aligns across 9 bases. Germline CDR1 is LGHNA and CDR2 is YSLEER. With V trimmed by 2 bases and J by 9 bases, 11 bases remained unmatched. This CDR3 contains 16 residues.

Of note for this clone: Mismatch with germline at one junction end may stem from a read error. The CDR3 protein is CASSLFPGTGF. In DNA form, the CDR3 reads TGTGCCAGCTCTTTATTTCCAGGGACAGGGTTC. J is TRBJ2-7 and V is TRBV6-5, with TRBD1 matching over 9 bases. CDR1 is MNHEY and CDR2 is SVGAGI in the germline V gene. There are 11 residues in the CDR3.

Worth noting for this clone: Germline and junction disagree at one end, which may indicate a read error. The chain links TRBV6-1 to TRBJ1-1; D is uncertain. The CDR3 sequence is 14 residues long. The germline V gene encodes CDR1 MNHNS and CDR2 SASEGT. Here the CDR3 reads CASREINRNTEAFF. The CDR3 DNA sequence: TGTGCCAGCCGTGAGATTAACAGGAACACTGAAGCTTTCTTT.

The chain links TRBV7-2 to TRBJ1-4; TRBD1 agrees at 10 bases. The trim removed 5 bases at V and 1 base at J, leaving 1 base unmatched. This CDR3 contains 15 residues. CDR1 and CDR2 from the germline V gene are SGHTA and FQGNSA. The CDR3 bases are TGTGCCAGCAGCCGGGACAGGGGAACTAATGAAAAACTGTTTTTT. Amino acids: CASSRDRGTNEKLFF.

Only one count was recorded for this clone. This chain connects TRBV9 to TRBJ2-1, with 7 bases aligning to TRBD1. Germline assignment: CDR1 SGDLS and CDR2 YYNGEE. The CDR3 is 14 amino acids. Unmatched junction bases numbered 3, after V lost 1 base and J lost 5 bases. The CDR3 DNA is TGTGCCAGCAGCGTAACTACAGGGGACAATGAGCAGTTCTTC. It specifies CASSVTTGDNEQFF.

The chain couples TRBV28 to TRBJ1-3; D is perhaps TRBD1 (6 bases). The V gene lost 7 bases and the J gene lost 2 bases, with 12 bases spanning the gap. The CDR3 contains 14 residues. Germline V gives CDR1 MDHEN, CDR2 SYDVKM. The CDR3 DNA reads TGTGCCAGCACGCGGGGGGGCGCTGGAAACACCATATATTTT. Protein: CASTRGGAGNTIYF.

The chain links TRBV5-6 to TRBJ2-7; the match to TRBD2 covers 7 bases. The V gene's germline CDR1 is SGHDT and CDR2 YYEEEE. This CDR3 contains 14 residues. The trim removed 0 bases at V and 4 bases at J, leaving 4 bases unmatched. CDR3 region: CASSLEGLKYEQYF. The DNA of the CDR3 is TGTGCCAGCAGCTTGGAGGGACTAAAATACGAGCAGTACTTC.